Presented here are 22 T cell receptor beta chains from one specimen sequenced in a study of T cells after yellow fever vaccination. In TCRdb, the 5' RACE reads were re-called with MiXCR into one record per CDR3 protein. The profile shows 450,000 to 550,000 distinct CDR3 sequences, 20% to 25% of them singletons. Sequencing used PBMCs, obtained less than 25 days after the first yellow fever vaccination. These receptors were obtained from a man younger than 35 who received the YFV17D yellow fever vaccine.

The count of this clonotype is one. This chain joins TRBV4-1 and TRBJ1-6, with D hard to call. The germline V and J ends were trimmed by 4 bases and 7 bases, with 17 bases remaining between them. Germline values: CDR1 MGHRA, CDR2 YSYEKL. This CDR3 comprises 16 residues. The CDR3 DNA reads TGCGCCAGCAGCCCGGCCAGCCTTATGAAAAATTCACCCCTCCACTTT. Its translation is CASSPASLMKNSPLHF.

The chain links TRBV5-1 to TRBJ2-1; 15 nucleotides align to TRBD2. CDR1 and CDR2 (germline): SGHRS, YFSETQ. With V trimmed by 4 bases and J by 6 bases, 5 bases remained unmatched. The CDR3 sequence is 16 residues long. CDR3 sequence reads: CASSTGTSGGPNEQFF. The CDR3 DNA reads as TGCGCCAGCAGCACCGGGACTAGCGGGGGGCCCAATGAGCAGTTCTTC.

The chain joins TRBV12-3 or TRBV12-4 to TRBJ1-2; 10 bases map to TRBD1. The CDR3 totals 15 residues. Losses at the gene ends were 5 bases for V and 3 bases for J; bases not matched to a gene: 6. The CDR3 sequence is CASSPSGTGDYGYTF. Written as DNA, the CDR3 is TGTGCCAGCAGTCCGTCCGGGACAGGGGACTATGGCTACACCTTC.

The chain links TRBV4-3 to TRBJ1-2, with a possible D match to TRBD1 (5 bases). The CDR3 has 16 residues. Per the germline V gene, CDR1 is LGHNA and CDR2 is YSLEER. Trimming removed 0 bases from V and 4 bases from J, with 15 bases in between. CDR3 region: CASSQDKGQGGYGYTF. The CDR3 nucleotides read TGCGCCAGCAGCCAAGATAAAGGGCAGGGAGGCTATGGCTACACCTTC.

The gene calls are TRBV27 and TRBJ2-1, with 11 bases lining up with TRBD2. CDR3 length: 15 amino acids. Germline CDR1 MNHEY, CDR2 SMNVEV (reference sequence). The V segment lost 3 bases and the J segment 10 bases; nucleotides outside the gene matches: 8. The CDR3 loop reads CASSFSGGAGDEQFF. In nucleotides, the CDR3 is TGTGCCAGCAGTTTTAGCGGGGGGGCCGGAGACGAGCAGTTCTTC.

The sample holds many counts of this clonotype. CDR3 in amino acids: CSLRRSGGTDTQYF. In DNA, the CDR3 is TGCAGCTTGCGTAGGAGCGGGGGGACAGATACGCAGTATTTT. This rearrangement joins TRBV29-1 to TRBJ2-3, with TRBD2 matching over 9 bases. Germline values: CDR1 SQVTM, CDR2 ANQGSEA. The CDR3 runs 14 residues. V trimming: 8 bases; J trimming: 3 bases; junction bases outside the gene matches: 9.

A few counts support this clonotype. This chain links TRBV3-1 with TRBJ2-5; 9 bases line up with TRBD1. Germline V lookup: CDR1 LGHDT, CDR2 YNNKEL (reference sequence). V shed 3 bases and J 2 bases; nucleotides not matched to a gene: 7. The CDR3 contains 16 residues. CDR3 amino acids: CASSQTDRGVQETQYF. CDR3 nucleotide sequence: TGTGCCAGCAGCCAGACCGACAGGGGGGTACAAGAGACCCAGTACTTC.

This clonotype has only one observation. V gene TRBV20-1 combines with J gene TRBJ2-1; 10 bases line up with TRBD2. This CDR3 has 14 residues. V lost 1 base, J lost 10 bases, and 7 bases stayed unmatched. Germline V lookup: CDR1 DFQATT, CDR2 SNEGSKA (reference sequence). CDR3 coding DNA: TGCAGTGCTAGAGCCCAGCGGGGGGGCTTGGAGCAGTTCTTC. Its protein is CSARAQRGGLEQFF.

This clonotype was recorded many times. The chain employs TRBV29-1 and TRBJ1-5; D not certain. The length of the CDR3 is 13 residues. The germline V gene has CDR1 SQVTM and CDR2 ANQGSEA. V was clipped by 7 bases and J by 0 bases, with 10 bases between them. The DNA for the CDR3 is TGCAGCGCCCAATGGGATAGCAATCAGCCCCAGCATTTT. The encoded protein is CSAQWDSNQPQHF.

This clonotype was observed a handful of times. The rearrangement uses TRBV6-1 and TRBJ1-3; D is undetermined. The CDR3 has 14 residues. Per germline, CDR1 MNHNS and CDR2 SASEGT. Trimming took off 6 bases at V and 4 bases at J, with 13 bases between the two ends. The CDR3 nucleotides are TGTGCCAGCAGGCGTACAGTTTTGGGAAACACCATATATTTT. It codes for CASRRTVLGNTIYF.

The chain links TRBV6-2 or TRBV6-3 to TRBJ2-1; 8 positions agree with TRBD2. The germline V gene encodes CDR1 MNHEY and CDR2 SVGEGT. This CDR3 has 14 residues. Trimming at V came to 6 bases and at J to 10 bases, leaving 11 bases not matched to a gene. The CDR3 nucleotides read TGTGCCAGCAGGCCTAGCGGGCGCCCGAGGGAGCAGTTCTTC. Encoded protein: CASRPSGRPREQFF.

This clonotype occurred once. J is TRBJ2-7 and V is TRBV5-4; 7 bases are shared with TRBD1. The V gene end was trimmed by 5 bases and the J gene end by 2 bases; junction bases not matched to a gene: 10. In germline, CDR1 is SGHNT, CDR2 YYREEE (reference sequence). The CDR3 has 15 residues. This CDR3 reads CASSSPGQDPYEQYF. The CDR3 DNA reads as TGTGCCAGCAGTTCCCCCGGACAGGACCCCTACGAGCAGTACTTC.

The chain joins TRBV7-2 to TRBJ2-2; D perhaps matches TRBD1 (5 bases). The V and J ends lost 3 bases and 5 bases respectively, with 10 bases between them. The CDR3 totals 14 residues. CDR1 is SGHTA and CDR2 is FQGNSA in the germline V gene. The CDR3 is CASSFNRLTGELFF. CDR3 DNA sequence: TGTGCCAGCAGCTTTAACAGGCTAACCGGGGAGCTGTTTTTT.

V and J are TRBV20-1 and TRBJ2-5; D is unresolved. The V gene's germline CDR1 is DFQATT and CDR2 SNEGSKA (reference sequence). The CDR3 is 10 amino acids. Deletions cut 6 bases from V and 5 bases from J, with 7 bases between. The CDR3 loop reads CSAPFETQYF. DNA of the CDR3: TGCAGTGCCCCTTTTGAGACCCAGTACTTC.

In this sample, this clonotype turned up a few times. Here the CDR3 DNA reads TGTGCCACCAACCAGGGTACCGGGGAGCTGTTTTTT. It yields the protein CATNQGTGELFF. This chain uses TRBV24-1 with TRBJ2-2; perhaps TRBD1 as D (5 bases). The CDR3 runs 12 residues. Trimming left V 8 bases short and J 5 bases short, with 8 bases between. Germline CDR1 KGHDR, CDR2 SFDVKD.

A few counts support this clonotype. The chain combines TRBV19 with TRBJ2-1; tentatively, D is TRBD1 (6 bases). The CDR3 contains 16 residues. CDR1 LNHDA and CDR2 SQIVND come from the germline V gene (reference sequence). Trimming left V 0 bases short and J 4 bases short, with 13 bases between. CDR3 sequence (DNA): TGTGCCAGTAGTATAGATCCGGGACAATTATACAATGAGCAGTTCTTC. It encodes CASSIDPGQLYNEQFF.

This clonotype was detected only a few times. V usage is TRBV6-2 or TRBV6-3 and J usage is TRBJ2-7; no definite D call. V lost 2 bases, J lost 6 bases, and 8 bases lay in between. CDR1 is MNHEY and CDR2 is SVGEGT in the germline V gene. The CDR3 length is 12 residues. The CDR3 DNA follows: TGTGCCAGCAGTTACGGAACTATCGAGCAGTACGTC. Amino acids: CASSYGTIEQYV.

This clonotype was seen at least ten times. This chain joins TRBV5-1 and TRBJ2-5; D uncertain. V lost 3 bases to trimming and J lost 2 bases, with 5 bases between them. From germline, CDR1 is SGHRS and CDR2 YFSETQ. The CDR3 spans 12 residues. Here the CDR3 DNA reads TGCGCCAGCAGCTCACCGCAAGAGACCCAGTACTTC. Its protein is CASSSPQETQYF.

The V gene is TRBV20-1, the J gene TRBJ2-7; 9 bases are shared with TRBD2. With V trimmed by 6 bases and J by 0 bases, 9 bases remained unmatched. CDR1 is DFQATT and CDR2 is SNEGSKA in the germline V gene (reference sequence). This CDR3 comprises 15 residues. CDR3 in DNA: TGCAGTGCCCTTTTATGGACTAGCGACTCCTACGAGCAGTACTTC. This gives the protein CSALLWTSDSYEQYF.

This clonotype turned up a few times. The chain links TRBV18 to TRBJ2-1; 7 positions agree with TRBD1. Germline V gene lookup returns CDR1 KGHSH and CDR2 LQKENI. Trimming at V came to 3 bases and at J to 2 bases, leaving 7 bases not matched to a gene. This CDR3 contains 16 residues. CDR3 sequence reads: CASSPTGAGPYNEQFF. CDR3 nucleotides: TGTGCCAGCTCACCTACAGGGGCAGGACCCTACAATGAGCAGTTCTTC.

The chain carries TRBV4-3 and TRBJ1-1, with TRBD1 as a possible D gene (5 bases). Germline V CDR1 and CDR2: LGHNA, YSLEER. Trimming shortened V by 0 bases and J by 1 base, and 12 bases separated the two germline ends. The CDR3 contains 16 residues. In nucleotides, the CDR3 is TGCGCCAGCAGCCAAGAGGAGGGACCAGAGAACACTGAAGCTTTCTTT. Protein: CASSQEEGPENTEAFF.

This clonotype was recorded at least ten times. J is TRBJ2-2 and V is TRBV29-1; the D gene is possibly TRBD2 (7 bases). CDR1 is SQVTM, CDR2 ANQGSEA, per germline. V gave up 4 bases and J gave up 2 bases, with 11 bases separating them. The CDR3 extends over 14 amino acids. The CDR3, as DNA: TGCAGCGTTGTGGGGGGGCCTAACACCGGGGAGCTGTTTTTT. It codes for CSVVGGPNTGELFF.